Each of the 30 T cell receptor beta chains below was sequenced from the same sample in a study of human T cells and chemical hapten exposure (dated by TCRdb to 2020 to 2022). The label giving this sample's time point can be read as: patch test 2, 6 weeks after DPC sensitization. The sample's treatment or condition label, in plain terms: therapeutic diphenylcyclopropenone sensitization with weekly scalp DPC. Library preparation was by RACE. The listed sequencing device is NextSeq 500. TCRdb handled the public reads itself, with Q25 trimming in fastp and clone calling in MiXCR, and kept productive beta chains. All rows with the same CDR3 protein become a single entry with the most common DNA and genes. The sample table holds a few hundred thousand distinct CDR3 sequences, of which about 6% were seen once. The ten largest clones add up to more than 5.5% of the sample. Sequencing was performed on whole blood, taken in connection with sensitization to the hapten diphenylcyclopropenone (DPC). These receptors all stem from a woman under 30 with alopecia areata. Some clones in this sample may be carry-over from other donors' samples.

The table lists this clonotype with many counts. At one boundary the junction diverges from the germline segment, which might be a read error. The chain links TRBV5-1 to TRBJ2-3; no clear D. There are 12 residues in the CDR3. The germline gives CDR1 SGHRS, CDR2 YFSETQ. In DNA form, the CDR3 reads TGTGCCAGCAGCTTGAGCTCAGATACGCAGTATTTT. Translating gives CASSLSSDTQYF.

This clonotype has a count of ten or more. J is TRBJ1-1 and V is TRBV12-3 or TRBV12-4; tentative D call: TRBD1 (6 bases). The CDR3 totals 14 residues. Trimming removed 10 bases at V and 8 bases at J, with 23 bases between. CDR3 sequence reads: CAIHEGSRGREAFF. In nucleotides, the CDR3 is TGTGCCATCCACGAAGGGTCCAGGGGAAGGGAAGCTTTCTTT.

Only a few counts were recorded for this clonotype. CDR3 in amino acids: CSAVDKGANVLTF. The CDR3, as DNA: TGCAGTGCCGTAGATAAGGGGGCCAACGTCCTGACTTTC. The rearrangement uses TRBV20-1 and TRBJ2-6; D is unresolved. This CDR3 contains 13 residues. V was cut by 6 bases and J by 4 bases, with 10 bases left in between. Germline CDR1 and CDR2: DFQATT and SNEGSKA (reference sequence).

This clonotype occurred a few times. This chain links TRBV12-3 or TRBV12-4 with TRBJ1-1; D unresolved. The CDR3 is 13 amino acids. V gave up 7 bases and J gave up 6 bases, with 15 bases separating them. The CDR3 region is CASIRLGSPEAFF. The CDR3 DNA sequence: TGTGCCAGCATTAGGTTGGGTTCGCCTGAAGCTTTCTTT.

The chain combines TRBV2 with TRBJ1-2, with D possibly being TRBD1 (5 bases). Trimming removed 2 bases from V and 2 bases from J, with 12 bases in between. The CDR3 length is 15 residues. The germline CDR1 and CDR2 sequences are SNHLY and FYNNEI. CDR3 protein: CASSETWGVNYGYTF. The CDR3 nucleotides read TGTGCCAGCAGTGAAACGTGGGGGGTCAACTATGGCTACACCTTC. Full variable domain (remainder filled in from reference TRBV2 and TRBJ1-2): EPEVTQTPSHQVTQMGQEVILRCVPISNHLYFYWYRQILGQKVEFLVSFYNNEISEKSEIFDDQFSVERPDGSNFTLKIRSTKLEDSAMYFCASSETWGVNYGYTFGSGTRLTVV.

The chain carries TRBV2 and TRBJ2-7, with 10 nucleotides matching TRBD2. There are 14 residues in the CDR3. The V gene end was trimmed by 7 bases and the J gene end by 2 bases; junction bases not matched to a gene: 5. Germline loops: CDR1 SNHLY, CDR2 FYNNEI. The CDR3 nucleotides read TGTGCCAGCAAGGTTAGCGGGGGGACCTACGAGCAGTACTTC. It yields the protein CASKVSGGTYEQYF. The full variable domain, with the rest looked up from reference TRBV2 and TRBJ2-7, is EPEVTQTPSHQVTQMGQEVILRCVPISNHLYFYWYRQILGQKVEFLVSFYNNEISEKSEIFDDQFSVERPDGSNFTLKIRSTKLEDSAMYFCASKVSGGTYEQYFGPGTRLTVT.

A remark on this clonotype: This may arise from a read error, as a much more abundant clone is one base away. V and J are TRBV25-1 and TRBJ1-6; D gene uncertain. CDR3 length: 11 residues. In germline, CDR1 is MGHDK, CDR2 SYGVNS. CDR3 DNA: TGTGGCAGCGGGCCGGGGAGGGCCCTCCACTTT. Protein: CGSGPGRALHF. Looking up the rest from reference TRBV25-1 and TRBJ1-6 gives the full variable domain: EADIYQTPRYLVIGTGKKITLECSQTMGHDKMYWYQQDPGMELHLIHYSYGVNSTEKGDLSSESTVSRIRTEHFPLTLESARPSHTSQYLCGSGPGRALHFGNGTRLTVT.

The chain has TRBV20-1 and TRBJ2-3; 10 nucleotides match TRBD1. This CDR3 comprises 13 residues. CDR1 is DFQATT, CDR2 SNEGSKA, per germline (reference sequence). The J segment lost 11 bases and the V segment lost 6 bases, leaving 11 bases of the junction unmatched. This CDR3 is CSASTGGDRGQYF. CDR3 coding DNA: TGCAGTGCAAGCACCGGAGGGGACAGGGGGCAGTATTTT.

This clonotype was seen a handful of times. The chain uses TRBV7-2 and TRBJ2-1; D remains ambiguous. In germline, CDR1 is SGHTA, CDR2 FQGNSA. The CDR3 contains 14 residues. The V end lost 1 base, the J end lost 6 bases, and 10 bases lay between the germline ends. The CDR3 protein is CASSLEFSGNEQFF. Here the CDR3 DNA reads TGTGCCAGCAGCTTAGAATTCTCCGGCAATGAGCAGTTCTTC.

The chain carries TRBV6-2 or TRBV6-3 and TRBJ1-5; 7 nucleotides line up with TRBD1. The trim removed 2 bases at V and 3 bases at J, leaving 4 bases unmatched. Germline CDR1 and CDR2: MNHEY and SVGEGT. This CDR3 spans 15 amino acids. Written as DNA, the CDR3 is TGTGCCAGCAGTTACCCGACAGGGTCCAATCAGCCCCAGCATTTT. It yields the protein CASSYPTGSNQPQHF.

The CDR3 sequence is CASSQWGASSYEQYF. CDR3 coding DNA: TGTGCCAGCAGTCAATGGGGGGCAAGCTCCTACGAGCAGTACTTC. The chain links TRBV6-5 to TRBJ2-7; either TRBD1 or TRBD2 may fit D (6 bases each). The CDR3 covers 15 residues. Germline assignment: CDR1 MNHEY and CDR2 SVGAGI. V dropped 5 bases and J dropped 0 bases, with 14 bases sitting between them.

This clonotype was observed many times. The rearrangement joins TRBV19 to TRBJ1-2, with TRBD1 as a possible D gene (5 bases). The CDR3 contains 16 residues. The germline V gene encodes CDR1 LNHDA and CDR2 SQIVND (reference sequence). V dropped 7 bases and J dropped 6 bases, with 24 bases sitting between them. The CDR3 DNA follows: TGTGCCAGTACCTGGGGGGGAACGCGGACATCGAATGGCTACACCTTC. It is translated as CASTWGGTRTSNGYTF. Using reference TRBV19 and TRBJ1-2 for the parts outside the CDR3, the full variable domain is DGGITQSPKYLFRKEGQNVTLSCEQNLNHDAMYWYRQDPGQGLRLIYYSQIVNDFQKGDIAEGYSVSREKKESFPLTVTSAQKNPTAFYLCASTWGGTRTSNGYTFGSGTRLTVV.

This clonotype was found a few times. The gene calls are TRBV5-6 and TRBJ2-5, with unresolved D. CDR1 and CDR2 (germline): SGHDT, YYEEEE. The CDR3 is made up of 13 amino acids. The V end lost 4 bases, the J end lost 4 bases, and 11 bases lay between the germline ends. The CDR3 nucleotides read TGTGCCAGCAGCGGGCTTTCAACAGAGACCCAGTACTTC. Amino acids: CASSGLSTETQYF.

This clonotype was counted a few times. This chain joins TRBV6-6 and TRBJ2-4; D call uncertain. The germline V gene encodes CDR1 MNHNY and CDR2 SVGAGI (reference sequence). This CDR3 contains 14 residues. V lost 6 bases and J lost 1, with 10 bases in between. This CDR3 is CASSRDLAKNIQYF. The CDR3 DNA reads TGTGCCAGCAGCCGCGATTTGGCCAAAAACATTCAGTACTTC.

Many counts were recorded for this clonotype. The J gene is TRBJ1-2, the V gene TRBV29-1, with 9 bases fitting TRBD1. This CDR3 has 14 amino acids. Germline V lookup: CDR1 SQVTM, CDR2 ANQGSEA. With 8 bases clipped from V and 2 bases from J, the junction kept 9 bases outside the gene matches. CDR3 bases: TGCAGCATACTCCCCGGGACAGGGAACTATGGCTACACCTTC. Protein: CSILPGTGNYGYTF. The whole variable domain, filled in from reference TRBV29-1 and TRBJ1-2, reads SAVISQKPSRDICQRGTSLTIQCQVDSQVTMMFWYRQQPGQSLTLIATANQGSEATYESGFVIDKFPISRPNLTFSTLTVSNMSPEDSSIYLCSILPGTGNYGYTFGSGTRLTVV.

This clonotype was detected ten times or more. The chain recombines TRBV29-1 with TRBJ1-1; D is undetermined. Trimming cost V 4 bases and J 9 bases, with 15 bases left between them. There are 12 residues in the CDR3. Germline CDR1 SQVTM, CDR2 ANQGSEA. The CDR3 loop is CSVALPRVKAFF. The CDR3 nucleotides are TGCAGCGTTGCCCTTCCTAGGGTTAAAGCTTTCTTT.

In its sample, this clonotype was seen a few times. J is TRBJ2-1 and V is TRBV6-2 or TRBV6-3, with TRBD2 matching over 11 bases. The CDR3 is 16 residues long. Germline trimming cut 5 bases from V and 7 bases from J; bases unmatched to any gene: 10. Germline CDR1 MNHEY, CDR2 SVGEGT. As DNA, the CDR3 is TGTGCCAGCAGTCGGACCTTAGCGGGGGGGCGGAATGAGCAGTTCTTC. It translates to CASSRTLAGGRNEQFF.

This clonotype has just a few counts. This chain connects TRBV28 to TRBJ2-7, with 7 bases aligning to TRBD1. The trim removed 7 bases at V and 2 bases at J, leaving 5 bases unmatched. This CDR3 is 13 amino acids long. In germline, CDR1 is MDHEN, CDR2 SYDVKM. The CDR3 DNA reads TGTGCCAGCACCCCGACAGGGCCCTACGAGCAGTACTTC. It encodes CASTPTGPYEQYF.

Comment on this clonotype: Given a much more abundant clone one base away, this may be a read error. CDR3 sequence reads: CASSPRELINENLFF. The CDR3, as DNA: TGTGCCAGCAGCCCCCGGGAACTGATCAATGAAAATCTGTTTTTT. The chain has TRBV9 and TRBJ1-4; no definite D call. CDR1 is SGDLS and CDR2 is YYNGEE in the germline V gene. The CDR3 has 15 amino acids.

This chain links TRBV5-6 with TRBJ2-7; 10 positions agree with TRBD2. The germline CDR1 and CDR2 sequences are SGHDT and YYEEEE. This CDR3 comprises 15 residues. V dropped 2 bases and J dropped 2; count of bases not matched to a gene: 4. DNA of the CDR3: TGTGCCAGCAGCTTTAGCGGGGGGTTAACCTACGAGCAGTACTTC. As protein: CASSFSGGLTYEQYF.

The CDR3 loop is CASSHPTDPPDPKNIQYF. The CDR3, as DNA: TGTGCCAGCAGCCATCCGACGGACCCCCCGGATCCCAAAAACATTCAGTACTTC. The chain couples TRBV7-8 to TRBJ2-4; D call uncertain. This CDR3 has 18 residues. Germline CDR1 is SGHVS and CDR2 is FQNEAQ. V lost 5 bases, J lost 2 bases, and 22 bases lay in between.

This clonotype was seen ten or more times. The chain is built from TRBV12-3 or TRBV12-4 and TRBJ1-1; perhaps TRBD1 as D (6 bases). The CDR3 spans 16 residues. V lost 6 bases to trimming and J lost 0 bases, with 17 bases between them. CDR3 in amino acids: CASRPLRGGMNTEAFF. CDR3 DNA: TGTGCCAGCAGACCCCTCCGAGGGGGTATGAACACTGAAGCTTTCTTT.

This clonotype was seen ten or more times. The V and J genes are TRBV20-1 and TRBJ1-2, with no clear D. The ends were cut back, 3 bases at V and 2 bases at J, with 19 bases in the middle. Germline CDR1 is DFQATT and CDR2 is SNEGSKA (reference sequence). The CDR3 is made up of 16 amino acids. CDR3 sequence (DNA): TGCAGTGCTAGGGGCATTCGATATACGGGAAACTATGGCTACACCTTC. It specifies CSARGIRYTGNYGYTF.

The CDR3, as DNA: TGTGCCAGCAGGCAGAACAGGGGGCCAGATACGCAGTATTTT. Encoded protein: CASRQNRGPDTQYF. The genes are TRBV27 and TRBJ2-3, with TRBD1 matching over 9 bases. The germline gives CDR1 MNHEY, CDR2 SMNVEV (reference sequence). This CDR3 comprises 14 residues. Losses at the gene ends were 6 bases for V and 4 bases for J; bases not matched to a gene: 5.

V is TRBV7-9 and J is TRBJ1-4; D unresolved. Trimming removed 3 bases from V and 4 bases from J, with 12 bases in between. The CDR3 contains 15 residues. Per the germline V gene, CDR1 is SEHNR and CDR2 is FQNEAQ (reference sequence). The CDR3 protein is CASSLSGQINEKLFF. CDR3 DNA sequence: TGTGCCAGCAGCTTGTCTGGCCAGATTAATGAAAAACTGTTTTTT. Together with reference TRBV7-9 and TRBJ1-4, the CDR3 gives the full variable domain: DTGVSQNPRHKITKRGQNVTFRCDPISEHNRLYWYRQTLGQGPEFLTYFQNEAQLEKSRLLSDRFSAERPKGSFSTLEIQRTEQGDSAMYLCASSLSGQINEKLFFGSGTQLSVL.

This clonotype was observed many times. The CDR3 loop reads CASSPRGEGTEAFF. CDR3 sequence (DNA): TGTGCCAGCAGCCCGAGAGGCGAGGGCACTGAAGCTTTCTTT. V and J are TRBV5-6 and TRBJ1-1; D is uncertain. V lost 4 bases to trimming and J lost 4 bases, with 14 bases between them. Germline lookup yields CDR1 SGHDT and CDR2 YYEEEE. The CDR3 consists of 14 residues.

In its sample, this clonotype was seen many times. The V gene is TRBV18, the J gene TRBJ2-5; 7 nucleotides line up with TRBD1. The CDR3 length is 15 residues. After removal of 5 bases from V and 1 base from J, the junction contained 7 bases not matched to a gene. Germline V lookup: CDR1 KGHSH, CDR2 LQKENI. This CDR3 is CASSSQGSAQETQYF. CDR3 coding DNA: TGTGCCAGCTCATCACAGGGGAGTGCCCAAGAGACCCAGTACTTC.

The rearrangement joins TRBV9 to TRBJ2-2; D might be TRBD1 (6 bases). V lost 3 bases and J 4 bases, leaving 19 bases between the germline ends. Germline V gene lookup returns CDR1 SGDLS and CDR2 YYNGEE. The CDR3 contains 17 residues. CDR3 sequence (DNA): TGTGCCAGCAGCGCTACTTGGGACAAAGCCGGCACCGGGGAGCTGTTTTTT. It codes for CASSATWDKAGTGELFF.

The rearrangement joins TRBV29-1 to TRBJ2-4; the D is unclear. Trimming pared 0 bases from V and 6 bases from J, leaving 12 bases between. This CDR3 is 14 amino acids long. Germline CDR1 SQVTM, CDR2 ANQGSEA. The CDR3: CSVEEDRYPNIQYF. The CDR3 nucleotides read TGCAGCGTTGAAGAGGACCGGTATCCAAACATTCAGTACTTC.

There are a few counts of this clonotype. V is TRBV5-7 and J is TRBJ2-7; TRBD1 matches 9 bases. Being an ORF, TRBV5-7 has a function that is uncertain. CDR3 length equals 14 residues. V lost 1 base, J lost 4 bases, and 3 bases stayed unmatched. The DNA of the CDR3 is TGTGCCAGCAGCTTGTCGGGACAGGGTTACGAGCAGTACTTC. This encodes CASSLSGQGYEQYF.